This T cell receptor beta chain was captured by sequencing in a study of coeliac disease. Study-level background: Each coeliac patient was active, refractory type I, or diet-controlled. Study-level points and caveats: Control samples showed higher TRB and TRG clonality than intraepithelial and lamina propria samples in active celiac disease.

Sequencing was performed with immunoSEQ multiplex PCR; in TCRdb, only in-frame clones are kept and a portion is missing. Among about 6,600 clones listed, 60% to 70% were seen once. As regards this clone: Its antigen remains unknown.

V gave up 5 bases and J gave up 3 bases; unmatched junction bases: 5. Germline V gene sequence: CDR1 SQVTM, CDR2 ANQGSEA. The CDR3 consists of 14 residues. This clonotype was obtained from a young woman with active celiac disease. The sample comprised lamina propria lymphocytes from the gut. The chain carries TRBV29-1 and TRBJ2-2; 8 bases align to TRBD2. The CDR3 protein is CSVFSGVDTGELFF. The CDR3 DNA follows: TGCAGCGTTTTTAGCGGGGTTGACACCGGGGAGCTGTTTTTT.